Following are 13 T cell receptor beta chains from one sample sequenced in a study of cytomegalovirus exposure and HLA in healthy donors. This PCR relied on a set of 60 Vbeta primers and 13 Jbeta primers. Some clones are missing from TCRdb's copy, which holds only in-frame ones; the method was immunoSEQ multiplex PCR. The data show fewer than 250,000 clones, 65% to 85% seen once. The sample consisted of PBMCs. Receptors were obtained from a man aged 25-40 years in good health and CMV-seronegative.

The V call is TRBV28, the J call TRBJ1-2, with 12 bases identical to TRBD1. This CDR3 contains 15 residues. Germline-derived CDR1 and CDR2 are MDHEN and SYDVKM. V was pared by 5 bases and J by 5 bases, with 6 bases of the junction left unmatched. The CDR3 region is CASSPGTGGGYGYTF. The CDR3 nucleotides read TGTGCCAGCAGTCCCGGGACAGGGGGCGGGTATGGCTACACCTTC.

V usage is TRBV25-1 and J usage is TRBJ1-2; a weak D match, TRBD1 (5 bases). V was clipped by 1 base and J by 4 bases, with 13 bases between them. Germline V gives CDR1 MGHDK, CDR2 SYGVNS. CDR3 length: 15 residues. CDR3 in DNA: TGTGCCAGCAGTGAATCAGGCAGGGCATTCTATGGCTACACCTTC. This encodes CASSESGRAFYGYTF.

The genes are TRBV6-1 and TRBJ1-1; the D is unclear. V lost 9 bases and J lost 0, with 8 bases in between. The germline gives CDR1 MNHNS, CDR2 SASEGT. The CDR3 length is 12 residues. In DNA form, the CDR3 reads TGTGCCAGTTCCGGGTTGAACACTGAAGCTTTCTTT. Protein: CASSGLNTEAFF.

The chain joins TRBV25-1 to TRBJ2-7; 10 nucleotides match TRBD1. After removal of 6 bases from V and 6 bases from J, the junction contained 5 bases not matched to a gene. Per germline, CDR1 MGHDK and CDR2 SYGVNS. CDR3 length: 13 residues. This chain's CDR3 is CASSRDRGREQYF. CDR3 nucleotide sequence: TGTGCCAGCAGCCGGGACAGGGGCCGCGAGCAGTACTTC.

This chain links TRBV9 with TRBJ1-1, with D maybe TRBD1 (6 bases). The V gene lost 0 bases and the J gene lost 1 base, with 13 bases spanning the gap. The CDR3 consists of 16 residues. Germline loops: CDR1 SGDLS, CDR2 YYNGEE. CDR3 residues: CASSVEAGDQNTEAFF. The CDR3 DNA reads TGTGCCAGCAGCGTAGAGGCAGGGGATCAGAACACTGAAGCTTTCTTT.

The chain links TRBV10-3 to TRBJ2-1, with 14 bases lining up with TRBD2. Trimming at V came to 10 bases and at J to 7 bases, leaving 6 bases not matched to a gene. The CDR3 is made up of 14 amino acids. Germline V gene data show CDR1 as ENHRY and CDR2 as SYGVKD. The CDR3 bases are TGTGCCACGCGACTAGCGGGGGGGCAGAATGAGCAGTTCTTC. Translation: CATRLAGGQNEQFF.

The rearrangement links TRBV19 to TRBJ1-2, with a weak D call TRBD1 (6 bases). There are 14 residues in the CDR3. CDR1 LNHDA and CDR2 SQIVND come from the germline V gene (reference sequence). V was trimmed by 5 bases and J by 2 bases, leaving 12 bases between them. This chain's CDR3 is CASSQPQGNYGYTF. DNA of the CDR3: TGTGCCAGTAGTCAACCCCAGGGGAACTATGGCTACACCTTC.

A remark on this clone: An end of the junction differs from the germline gene, which may be a read error. The rearrangement links TRBV7-9 to TRBJ2-4, with TRBD1 matching 8 bases. Germline-derived CDR1 and CDR2 are SEHNR and FQNEAQ (reference sequence). The CDR3 is 19 amino acids. The CDR3 is CSSSLWTGQGGRGKNIQYF. The CDR3 DNA follows: TGTTCCAGCAGCTTATGGACAGGGCAGGGCGGTCGAGGCAAAAACATTCAGTACTTC.

The chain links TRBV28 to TRBJ2-7, with 9 positions matching TRBD2. The trim removed 4 bases at V and 3 bases at J, leaving 7 bases unmatched. CDR1 and CDR2 from the germline V gene are MDHEN and SYDVKM. The CDR3 sequence is 15 residues long. The CDR3 loop is CASSSPRGGHYEQYF. CDR3 coding DNA: TGTGCCAGCAGTTCGCCGCGGGGGGGGCACTACGAGCAGTACTTC.

This clone was picked up one time. This rearrangement joins TRBV4-1 to TRBJ1-4, with D perhaps TRBD1 (5 bases). Germline CDR1 MGHRA, CDR2 YSYEKL. V gave up 4 bases and J gave up 3 bases, with 12 bases separating them. CDR3 length: 15 amino acids. Here the CDR3 DNA reads TGCGCCAGCAGCCTCATCGCAGGGTCTAATGAAAAACTGTTTTTT. Amino acids: CASSLIAGSNEKLFF.

The V and J genes are TRBV2 and TRBJ1-4; no definite D call. CDR3 length: 16 residues. V shed 5 bases and J shed 4 bases, with 17 bases lying between them. From germline, CDR1 is SNHLY and CDR2 FYNNEI. Here the CDR3 reads CASSREVPVNNEKLFF. CDR3 in DNA: TGTGCCAGCAGTCGAGAGGTGCCAGTTAATAATGAAAAACTGTTTTTT.

This rearrangement joins TRBV15 to TRBJ1-1; D uncertain. V gave up 2 bases and J gave up 5 bases, with 6 bases separating them. CDR1 is LNHNV and CDR2 is YYDKDF in the germline V gene (reference sequence). The CDR3 runs to 12 residues. The CDR3 loop is CATSRTRTEAFF. CDR3 nucleotides: TGTGCCACCAGCAGAACGAGAACTGAAGCTTTCTTT. The whole variable domain, remainder taken from reference TRBV15 and TRBJ1-1, is DAMVIQNPRYQVTQFGKPVTLSCSQTLNHNVMYWYQQKSSQAPKLLFHYYDKDFNNEADTPDNFQSRRPNTSFCFLDIRSPGLGDTAMYLCATSRTRTEAFFGQGTRLTVV.

This clone was detected a few times. This chain links TRBV9 with TRBJ1-4; D not resolved. Looked up from germline, CDR1 is SGDLS and CDR2 is YYNGEE. The CDR3 is 15 residues long. Trimming pared 0 bases from V and 0 bases from J, leaving 6 bases between. CDR3 nucleotides: TGTGCCAGCAGCGTAGGCGGGACAACTAATGAAAAACTGTTTTTT. It is translated as CASSVGGTTNEKLFF.